The 27 T cell receptor beta chains below all came from one sample that was sequenced in a study of T cell responses to AZD1222 COVID-19 vaccine (dated by TCRdb to 2020 to 2023). The time point label of this sample denotes: baseline before first vaccination. Library method: the immunoSEQ multiplex PCR assay. TCRdb re-hosts the immuneACCESS table, in-frame sequences only. Its copies lack some clones; in the studies checked, an unresolved V gene accounts for under half of them, and the cause for the rest is not known. Across this sample there are fewer than 130,000 clones, with around 85% seen only once. The biggest ten clones account for 4% to 5% of the sample. The sample in question was peripheral blood, obtained on day 0 of AZD1222 vaccination. Receptors were obtained from an adult in good health.

This clone has more than one count but fewer than ten. The chain links TRBV7-2 to TRBJ1-1, with a weak D call TRBD1 (5 bases). Germline V gene sequence: CDR1 SGHTA, CDR2 FQGNSA. V dropped 0 bases and J dropped 7 bases, with 12 bases sitting between them. The CDR3 sequence is 14 residues long. The CDR3 protein is CASSLARQGGEAFF. The CDR3 coding sequence is TGTGCCAGCAGCTTAGCGCGGCAGGGCGGTGAAGCTTTCTTT. The variable domain in full, completed from reference TRBV7-2 and TRBJ1-1, reads GAGVSQSPSNKVTEKGKDVELRCDPISGHTALYWYRQSLGQGLEFLIYFQGNSAPDKSGLPSDRFSAERTGGSVSTLTIQRTQQEDSAVYLCASSLARQGGEAFFGQGTRLTVV.

The genes are TRBV18 and TRBJ1-2; D not resolved. Germline V gene sequence: CDR1 KGHSH, CDR2 LQKENI. V was cut by 3 bases and J by 6 bases, with 14 bases left in between. The CDR3 contains 14 residues. The CDR3, as DNA: TGTGCCAGCTCACCCCTCGAAGGGAGGGATGGCTACACCTTC. This codes for CASSPLEGRDGYTF.

This clone has just a few counts. The chain has TRBV5-6 and TRBJ2-7; no firm D call. Trimming took 3 bases from V and 0 from J, leaving 10 bases between them. Germline loops: CDR1 SGHDT, CDR2 YYEEEE. This CDR3 is built from 14 residues. CDR3 bases: TGTGCCAGCAGCTACTACACATACTCCTACGAGCAGTACTTC. Translation gives CASSYYTYSYEQYF.

As concerns this clone: Other DNA sequences within the sample encode an identical CDR3. The CDR3 DNA reads as TGTGCCAGCTCACCACCAGTGAACACTGAAGCTTTCTTT. Encoded protein: CASSPPVNTEAFF. V and J are TRBV18 and TRBJ1-1, with D unclear. Germline V gene data show CDR1 as KGHSH and CDR2 as LQKENI. Trimming cost V 0 bases and J 0 bases, with 2 bases left between them. This CDR3 has 13 residues.

In this sample, this clone turned up a few times. The J gene is TRBJ1-6, the V gene TRBV10-3; D unclear. CDR1 ENHRY and CDR2 SYGVKD come from the germline V gene. There are 13 residues in the CDR3. The ends were cut back, 8 bases at V and 7 bases at J, with 12 bases in the middle. As DNA, the CDR3 is TGTGCCATCCGGAAGGAGCGGAATTCACCCCTCCACTTT. Translation gives CAIRKERNSPLHF.

The gene calls are TRBV7-2 and TRBJ2-1; 9 nucleotides match TRBD2. Germline V CDR1 and CDR2: SGHTA, FQGNSA. The length of the CDR3 is 15 residues. J was trimmed by 12 bases and V by 2 bases; bases with no gene match: 11. The DNA of the CDR3 is TGTGCCAGCAGCTTACCCGCTAGCGGGGTAAGGGTGCAGTTCTTC. Translating gives CASSLPASGVRVQFF. The full variable domain, in which reference TRBV7-2 and TRBJ2-1 provide the parts outside the CDR3, is GAGVSQSPSNKVTEKGKDVELRCDPISGHTALYWYRQSLGQGLEFLIYFQGNSAPDKSGLPSDRFSAERTGGSVSTLTIQRTQQEDSAVYLCASSLPASGVRVQFFGPGTRLTVL.

The CDR3 DNA reads as TGTGCCAGCAGCCCCCGAGCGACACTTTACGAGCAGTACTTC. Its translation: CASSPRATLYEQYF. This chain joins TRBV28 and TRBJ2-7; D is undetermined. The CDR3 has 14 residues. CDR1 MDHEN and CDR2 SYDVKM come from the germline V gene. Between the trimmed V and J ends, which lost 6 bases and 4 bases, there was a span of 16 bases.

V usage is TRBV6-4 and J usage is TRBJ2-3; the match to TRBD2 covers 10 bases. J gave up 4 bases and V 3 bases, and 1 base lay outside the gene matches. The CDR3 contains 14 residues. Germline V gives CDR1 MRHNA, CDR2 SNTAGT. CDR3 in amino acids: CASSETSGADTQYF. The CDR3 coding sequence is TGTGCCAGCAGTGAAACTAGCGGGGCAGATACGCAGTATTTT.

The rearrangement links TRBV19 to TRBJ2-1; no reliable D call. The CDR3 contains 16 residues. The germline V and J ends were trimmed by 1 base and 1 base, with 11 bases remaining between them. The V gene's germline CDR1 is LNHDA and CDR2 SQIVND (reference sequence). Here the CDR3 DNA reads TGTGCCAGTAGTATAGCGGTAGCATCATCCTACAATGAGCAGTTCTTC. This encodes CASSIAVASSYNEQFF. The full variable domain, its missing parts supplied by reference TRBV19 and TRBJ2-1, is DGGITQSPKYLFRKEGQNVTLSCEQNLNHDAMYWYRQDPGQGLRLIYYSQIVNDFQKGDIAEGYSVSREKKESFPLTVTSAQKNPTAFYLCASSIAVASSYNEQFFGPGTRLTVL.

There are a few counts of this clone. The chain has TRBV7-6 and TRBJ1-2, with D possibly TRBD1 on 6 matching bases. V was cut by 4 bases and J by 8 bases, with 17 bases left in between. Per the germline V gene, CDR1 is SGHVS and CDR2 is FNYEAQ. This CDR3 is 14 amino acids long. The CDR3 DNA reads TGTGCCAGCAGCTCGCAGACAGGAGGCTTGGGCTACACCTTC. Residues: CASSSQTGGLGYTF. Drawing the rest from reference TRBV7-6 and TRBJ1-2, the complete variable domain is GAGVSQSPRYKVTKRGQDVALRCDPISGHVSLYWYRQALGQGPEFLTYFNYEAQQDKSGLPNDRFSAERPEGSISTLTIQRTEQRDSAMYRCASSSQTGGLGYTFGSGTRLTVV.

The chain links TRBV28 to TRBJ2-1; D gene ambiguous. The V end was cut by 8 bases, the J end by 4 bases, with 9 bases between. CDR1 MDHEN and CDR2 SYDVKM come from the germline V gene. The CDR3 totals 12 residues. CDR3 protein: CASFNRYNEQFF. The CDR3 nucleotides are TGTGCCAGCTTTAATAGGTACAATGAGCAGTTCTTC. Full variable domain (remainder filled in from reference TRBV28 and TRBJ2-1): DVKVTQSSRYLVKRTGEKVFLECVQDMDHENMFWYRQDPGLGLRLIYFSYDVKMKEKGDIPEGYSVSREKKERFSLILESASTNQTSMYLCASFNRYNEQFFGPGTRLTVL.

This clone appeared a few times. This chain uses TRBV28 with TRBJ1-4; D uncertain. The CDR3 has 15 amino acids. Trimming pared 7 bases from V and 8 bases from J, leaving 20 bases between. Germline values: CDR1 MDHEN, CDR2 SYDVKM. The CDR3 bases are TGTGCCAGCATTGGACCGGGAGAGGAAAAAGAAAAACTGTTTTTT. It encodes CASIGPGEEKEKLFF.

V and J are TRBV11-2 and TRBJ2-3, with TRBD2 as a possible D gene (5 bases). Germline assignment: CDR1 SGHAT and CDR2 FQNNGV. This CDR3 is built from 15 residues. The V end was cut by 2 bases, the J end by 0 bases, with 9 bases between. The CDR3 sequence is CASSLLGGSTDTQYF. DNA of the CDR3: TGTGCCAGCAGCTTATTAGGCGGGAGCACAGATACGCAGTATTTT.

This clone was picked up one time. The chain joins TRBV28 to TRBJ1-1; D unclear. Per the germline V gene, CDR1 is MDHEN and CDR2 is SYDVKM. The CDR3 length is 12 residues. V dropped 11 bases and J dropped 3 bases, with 13 bases sitting between them. DNA for the CDR3: TGTGCCGGACGCAGCAGCCACACTGAAGCTTTCTTT. This gives the protein CAGRSSHTEAFF.

CDR3 nucleotide sequence: TGTGCCAGCAGCAGACTAGCGGGCCCCTCCTACGAGCAGTACTTC. Translation gives CASSRLAGPSYEQYF. This rearrangement joins TRBV11-3 to TRBJ2-7; 10 positions match TRBD2. Germline assignment: CDR1 SGHNT and CDR2 YENEEA. The CDR3 length is 15 residues. The V and J ends lost 5 bases and 0 bases, in that order; junction bases with no gene match: 4.

V and J are TRBV12-3 or TRBV12-4 and TRBJ2-5; D may be TRBD1 (5 bases). The CDR3 covers 13 residues. With 6 bases removed from V and 3 bases from J, the gap between germline ends came to 11 bases. CDR3 sequence reads: CASRVGAEETQYF. The CDR3, as DNA: TGTGCCAGCAGGGTAGGGGCGGAAGAGACCCAGTACTTC.

This sequence joins TRBV12-3 or TRBV12-4 and TRBJ2-1, with D possibly matching TRBD2 (6 bases). The CDR3 extends over 13 amino acids. Trimming removed 1 base at V and 14 bases at J, with 15 bases between. Here the CDR3 DNA reads TGTGCCAGCAGTTTAGGGGCCGGGAGCAGTGAGTTCTTC. Its translation is CASSLGAGSSEFF.

The V and J genes are TRBV27 and TRBJ2-7; 7 positions agree with TRBD2. Looked up from germline, CDR1 is MNHEY and CDR2 is SMNVEV (reference sequence). The CDR3 extends over 14 amino acids. V lost 2 bases and J lost 6; bases outside the gene matches: 7. CDR3 sequence (DNA): TGTGCCAGCAGTTTAAGTGGCGGGAGAGGCGAGCAGTACTTC. It encodes CASSLSGGRGEQYF.

This chain joins TRBV13 and TRBJ1-2; tentative D call: TRBD1 (5 bases). The CDR3 covers 14 residues. From germline, CDR1 is PRHDT and CDR2 FYEKMQ (reference sequence). V was pared by 4 bases and J by 4 bases, with 13 bases between. The CDR3 here is CASSSMRRGYGYTF. The CDR3, as DNA: TGTGCCAGCAGCTCCATGCGGAGGGGCTATGGCTACACCTTC.

CDR3 region: CASSLNTDTQYF. The CDR3 region has the DNA TGCGCCAGCAGCTTAAACACGGATACGCAGTATTTT. The chain uses TRBV5-1 and TRBJ2-3; D not resolved. Trimming stripped 2 bases from V and 6 bases from J, with 7 bases between. Per germline, CDR1 SGHRS and CDR2 YFSETQ. CDR3 length: 12 residues. The variable domain in full, with the rest retrieved from reference TRBV5-1 and TRBJ2-3, is KAGVTQTPRYLIKTRGQQVTLSCSPISGHRSVSWYQQTPGQGLQFLFEYFSETQRNKGNFPGRFSGRQFSNSRSEMNVSTLELGDSALYLCASSLNTDTQYFGPGTRLTVL.

The rearrangement uses TRBV2 and TRBJ2-7, with 11 bases lining up with TRBD1. Trimming cost V 6 bases and J 3 bases; bases outside gene matches: 4. Germline V CDR1 and CDR2: SNHLY, FYNNEI. The CDR3 is made up of 14 amino acids. For the CDR3, the DNA is TGTGCCAGCAGAGGGACAGGGGGTTTCTACGAGCAGTACTTC. This codes for CASRGTGGFYEQYF.

This sequence joins TRBV10-3 and TRBJ2-7; D unresolved. Per germline, CDR1 ENHRY and CDR2 SYGVKD. The CDR3 totals 14 residues. Trimming took off 2 bases at V and 2 bases at J, with 10 bases between the two ends. In DNA form, the CDR3 reads TGTGCCATCAGTGAGCCAGGTAGAGCCTACGAGCAGTACTTC. Amino acids: CAISEPGRAYEQYF.

The J gene is TRBJ2-1, the V gene TRBV18; D ambiguous. Trimming stripped 5 bases from V and 2 bases from J, with 16 bases between. There are 16 residues in the CDR3. Germline V gene sequence: CDR1 KGHSH, CDR2 LQKENI. The CDR3 sequence is CASSAAGETAYNEQFF. Here the CDR3 DNA reads TGTGCCAGCTCAGCGGCCGGCGAGACCGCCTACAATGAGCAGTTCTTC. The variable domain in full, completed from reference TRBV18 and TRBJ2-1, reads NAGVMQNPRHLVRRRGQEARLRCSPMKGHSHVYWYRQLPEEGLKFMVYLQKENIIDESGMPKERFSAEFPKEGPSILRIQQVVRGDSAAYFCASSAAGETAYNEQFFGPGTRLTVL.

The chain joins TRBV19 to TRBJ2-7, with TRBD1 matching over 8 bases. CDR1 LNHDA and CDR2 SQIVND come from the germline V gene (reference sequence). Unmatched junction bases numbered 14, after V lost 7 bases and J lost 3 bases. The CDR3 covers 16 residues. The CDR3 sequence is CASKSSRPGGVYEQYF. CDR3 DNA sequence: TGTGCCAGTAAATCAAGTCGGCCAGGGGGCGTCTACGAGCAGTACTTC.

The rearrangement joins TRBV6-1 to TRBJ2-1; the match to TRBD2 covers 13 bases. V shed 4 bases, J shed 7 bases, and the junction held 10 bases outside the gene matches. The CDR3 has 17 amino acids. CDR1 is MNHNS and CDR2 is SASEGT in the germline V gene. CDR3 sequence reads: CASSVLTSGRAGNEQFF. The DNA for the CDR3 is TGTGCCAGCAGTGTTCTTACTAGCGGGAGGGCCGGGAATGAGCAGTTCTTC.

The chain is built from TRBV7-9 and TRBJ1-6; D is undetermined. The CDR3 sequence is 15 residues long. Between the trimmed V and J ends, which lost 2 bases and 9 bases, there was a span of 14 bases. Looked up from germline, CDR1 is SEHNR and CDR2 is FQNEAQ (reference sequence). The CDR3 DNA is TGTGCCAGCAGCTTAAGAGACGGAAAGAGTTCACCCCTCCACTTT. Translated: CASSLRDGKSSPLHF.

DNA for the CDR3: TGTGCCAGCAGCTTGGGCCGACCACCAGCCTGGCCAGATACGCAGTATTTT. Protein sequence: CASSLGRPPAWPDTQYF. V usage is TRBV5-8 and J usage is TRBJ2-3; the D is unclear. CDR3 length: 17 residues. The V gene's germline CDR1 is SGHTS and CDR2 YDEGEE. The ends were cut back, 0 bases at V and 4 bases at J, with 18 bases in the middle.